Listed below are T cell receptor beta chains from one sample, sequenced in a study of control samples from healthy donors and cancer patients. Method: immunoSEQ multiplex PCR; TCRdb's copy keeps in-frame clones and lacks some. Counted here are about 130,000 clones, about 94% occurring once; the ten biggest clones make up over 12%. The sequencing input was PBMCs. The receptor set was obtained from a man aged 55 to 69 with colorectal cancer. The CDR3 runs from the conserved cysteine through the conserved F or W. Fields, in order: J gene, D gene, clone size, V gene, CDR3 protein, CDR3 DNA. D genes are given only for firm matches. For some rows the clone size is stated as once, few or many, or as a class when expanded; others skip it.

TRBJ1-2 | TRBD1 | once | TRBV5-5 | CASGTGRVTDYGYTF | TGTGCCAGTGGGACAGGGAGGGTTACTGACTATGGCTACACCTTC
TRBJ1-4 | NA | once | TRBV19 | CASTSQGSEKLFF | TGTGCCAGTACGTCACAGGGTAGCGAAAAACTGTTTTTT
TRBJ1-5 | TRBD1 | NA | TRBV23-1 | CASSSDRARGQPQHF | TGCGCCAGCAGTTCGGACAGGGCGAGGGGTCAGCCCCAGCATTTT
TRBJ2-5 | TRBD1 | NA | TRBV11-2 | CASSFFGTGQETQYF | TGTGCCAGCAGCTTCTTCGGGACAGGCCAAGAGACCCAGTACTTC
TRBJ2-7 | TRBD1 | NA | TRBV5-4 | CASSLTGGTYEQYF | TGTGCCAGCAGCTTGACAGGGGGTACCTACGAGCAGTACTTC
TRBJ1-1 | NA | NA | TRBV12-5 | CASGLHTEAFF | TGTGCTAGTGGTTTGCACACTGAAGCTTTCTTT
TRBJ1-1 | NA | NA | TRBV4-2 | CASSQGGRGDTEAFF | TGTGCCAGCAGCCAAGGGGGGAGAGGTGACACTGAAGCTTTCTTT
TRBJ2-3 | TRBD2 | NA | TRBV11-2 | CASSLAGGSDTQYF | TGTGCCAGCAGCTTAGCGGGGGGGTCAGATACGCAGTATTTT
TRBJ2-2 | NA | NA | TRBV2 | CASSIGGTGELFF | TGTGCCAGCAGTATAGGGGGCACCGGGGAGCTGTTTTTT
TRBJ2-3 | NA | NA | TRBV12-3/TRBV12-4 | CASSDGLVDTQYF | TGTGCCAGCAGTGACGGACTTGTAGATACGCAGTATTTT
TRBJ1-1 | TRBD1 | NA | TRBV11-3 | CASSLSGTANTEAFF | TGTGCCAGCAGCTTATCCGGGACAGCGAACACTGAAGCTTTCTTT
TRBJ2-1 | NA | once | TRBV9 | CASSSRPLHSSYNEQFF | TGTGCCAGCAGCAGCCGCCCACTACACAGCTCCTACAATGAGCAGTTCTTC
TRBJ1-1 | TRBD1 | NA | TRBV28 | CASSLHGQGNTEAFF | TGTGCCAGCAGTTTGCACGGACAGGGGAACACTGAAGCTTTCTTT
TRBJ1-4 | NA | once | TRBV29-1 | CSVRGATNEKLFF | TGCAGCGTCAGGGGCGCAACTAATGAAAAACTGTTTTTT
TRBJ2-1 | NA | NA | TRBV7-2 | CASGRRTEQFF | TGTGCCAGCGGCCGTCGAACTGAGCAGTTCTTC
TRBJ1-2 | NA | NA | TRBV28 | CASRPVGALYGYTF | TGTGCCAGCAGACCGGTAGGGGCCCTTTATGGCTACACCTTC
TRBJ1-4 | TRBD1 | once | TRBV6-5 | CASSRQGGNEKLFF | TGTGCCAGCAGCAGACAGGGGGGAAATGAAAAACTGTTTTTT
TRBJ2-5 | NA | NA | TRBV4-1 | CASSQNSDGVTQYF | TGCGCCAGCAGCCAAAATTCGGACGGTGTTACCCAGTACTTC
TRBJ2-7 | NA | NA | TRBV2 | CASSSTGSDEQYF | TGTGCCAGCAGTTCGACAGGTAGCGACGAGCAGTACTTC
TRBJ1-2 | TRBD1 | NA | TRBV3-1/TRBV3-2 | CASSHRGAHYGYTF | TGTGCCAGCAGCCACAGGGGGGCTCACTATGGCTACACCTTC
TRBJ2-1 | NA | NA | TRBV9 | CASSDLARYNEQFF | TGTGCCAGCAGTGACCTTGCTAGGTACAATGAGCAGTTCTTC
TRBJ2-6 | NA | NA | TRBV5-4 | CASSEGWAGANVLTF | TGTGCCAGCAGCGAAGGATGGGCTGGGGCCAACGTCCTGACTTTC
TRBJ2-5 | NA | NA | TRBV27 | CASSLSPGGRKETQYF | TGTGCCAGCAGTTTATCCCCAGGAGGAAGGAAAGAGACCCAGTACTTC
TRBJ1-6 | NA | NA | TRBV19 | CASSFGGGSYNSPLHF | TGTGCCAGTAGTTTCGGGGGAGGCTCCTATAATTCACCCCTCCACTTT
TRBJ1-1 | TRBD1 | NA | TRBV30 | CAWSRGGRGTTEAFF | TGTGCCTGGAGTCGAGGTGGCAGGGGGACCACTGAAGCTTTCTTT
TRBJ2-2 | NA | NA | TRBV6-5 | CASRWGGPNTGELFF | TGTGCCAGCAGGTGGGGAGGTCCGAACACCGGGGAGCTGTTTTTT
TRBJ2-5 | TRBD2 | once | TRBV5-1 | CASSYGLAGGKTQYF | TGCGCCAGCAGCTACGGACTAGCGGGGGGAAAGACCCAGTACTTC
TRBJ2-5 | NA | NA | TRBV6-6 | CASSYSIAETQYF | TGTGCCAGCAGTTACTCGATCGCGGAGACCCAGTACTTC
TRBJ1-2 | NA | NA | TRBV6-6 | CASSYLGTGENYGYTF | TGTGCCAGCAGTTACTTGGGGACTGGAGAAAACTATGGCTACACCTTC
TRBJ2-5 | NA | NA | TRBV7-2 | CASSLGSGTAQETQYF | TGTGCCAGCAGCTTAGGGTCAGGGACGGCCCAAGAGACCCAGTACTTC
TRBJ1-2 | NA | NA | TRBV7-2 | CASSPRRGANYGYTF | TGTGCCAGCAGCCCGAGGAGAGGGGCAAACTATGGCTACACCTTC
TRBJ1-5 | NA | NA | TRBV3-1/TRBV3-2 | CASSQQHSNQPQHF | TGTGCCAGCAGCCAACAGCATAGCAATCAGCCCCAGCATTTT
TRBJ1-2 | NA | once | TRBV28 | CASRTLSGGYTF | TGTGCCAGCAGGACACTCTCGGGTGGCTACACCTTC
TRBJ2-7 | NA | NA | TRBV5-1 | CASSLIQDVSYEQYF | TGCGCCAGCAGCTTAATACAAGACGTCTCCTACGAGCAGTACTTC
TRBJ2-2 | NA | NA | TRBV19 | CATTAGTGELFF | TGTGCCACCACCGCAGGGACCGGGGAGCTGTTTTTT
TRBJ1-2 | TRBD1 | NA | TRBV19 | CASSTRDRGLNYGYTF | TGTGCCAGTAGTACAAGGGACAGGGGACTTAACTATGGCTACACCTTC
TRBJ2-5 | TRBD2 | once | TRBV6-5 | CASSYSGGRETQYF | TGTGCCAGCAGTTACTCGGGAGGGAGGGAGACCCAGTACTTC
TRBJ1-5 | NA | NA | TRBV23-1 | CASSQRGHSRCNQPQHF | TGCGCCAGCAGTCAGAGGGGACACAGCCGATGCAATCAGCCCCAGCATTTT
TRBJ1-5 | TRBD1 | NA | TRBV2 | CASKEGARNQPQHF | TGTGCCAGCAAGGAGGGGGCGCGGAATCAGCCCCAGCATTTT
TRBJ2-7 | NA | NA | TRBV11-2 | CASSRRVVGPLDEQYF | TGTGCCAGCAGCAGGAGGGTGGTGGGGCCTCTGGACGAGCAGTACTTC
TRBJ2-7 | NA | once | TRBV2 | CASTRDSYEQYF | TGTGCCAGCACCAGAGACTCCTACGAGCAGTACTTC
TRBJ1-4 | TRBD1 | NA | TRBV2 | CASSDRTGGEKLFF | TGTGCCAGCAGTGACAGGACAGGGGGGGAAAAACTGTTTTTT
TRBJ2-1 | NA | once | TRBV5-6 | CASKKVSSRGEQFF | TGTGCCAGCAAGAAAGTGAGCTCACGGGGTGAGCAGTTCTTC
TRBJ2-7 | NA | NA | TRBV7-2 | CASSPWTAYEQYF | TGTGCCAGCAGCCCCTGGACAGCCTACGAGCAGTACTTC
TRBJ2-6 | NA | NA | TRBV7-8 | CASSSASGANVLTF | TGTGCCAGCAGCTCGGCCTCTGGGGCCAACGTCCTGACTTTC
TRBJ2-3 | TRBD1 | NA | TRBV29-1 | CSVEGTGLSSTDTQYF | TGCAGCGTTGAGGGGACAGGGCTTTCTAGCACAGATACGCAGTATTTT
TRBJ1-5 | TRBD1 | NA | TRBV6-5 | CATLPTGSNQPQHF | TGTGCCACCCTACCGACAGGGAGCAATCAGCCCCAGCATTTT
TRBJ1-2 | NA | few | TRBV19 | CASARLMNYGYTF | TGTGCCAGCGCCAGGCTCATGAACTATGGCTACACCTTC
TRBJ1-2 | NA | NA | TRBV20-1 | CSATGRGGYTF | TGCAGTGCTACGGGACGAGGGGGCTACACCTTC
TRBJ1-1 | NA | NA | TRBV10-2 | CASRTGNTEAFF | TGCGCCAGCAGGACAGGGAACACTGAAGCTTTCTTT